These T cell receptor beta chains were read from a single sample in a study of vaccination effects on CD4 cells after COVID-19. The repertoire was sequenced with immunoSEQ multiplex PCR; TCRdb's copy has only in-frame clones and lacks some. The table has 50,000 or so clones, 75% to 90% seen once; the top ten hold 2% to 2.5%. What these receptors recognize is not known. Source: CD4+ T cells from PBMCs cultured with HCoV-229E spike peptides, taken before COVID-19 vaccination. The receptors come from a human donor who received a COVID-19 vaccine. The CDR3 runs from the conserved cysteine through the conserved F or W. D genes are given only for firm matches. The listing skips clone size in some rows; elsewhere it reads once, few, many or a size class.

V gene	clone size	J gene	D gene	CDR3 DNA	CDR3 protein
TRBV5-5	NA	TRBJ2-2	TRBD2	TGTGCCAGCAGCTCACTAGCGGGTTATGCCGGGGAGCTGTTTTTT	CASSSLAGYAGELFF
TRBV5-1	once	TRBJ2-5	NA	TGCGCCAGCAGCTTGATGACACAAGAGACCCAGTACTTC	CASSLMTQETQYF
TRBV3-1/TRBV3-2	NA	TRBJ2-3	NA	TGTGCCAGCAGCCAAGAGCAGATCACAGATACGCAGTATTTT	CASSQEQITDTQYF
TRBV2	NA	TRBJ1-6	NA	TGTGCCAGCTCCCAGGTTCCGGTTAATTCACCCCTCCACTTT	CASSQVPVNSPLHF
TRBV29-1	NA	TRBJ2-5	TRBD1	TGCAGCGTTCGAAGGACAGGGGTTGGGAGGGGGATGCAAGAGACCCAGTACTTC	CSVRRTGVGRGMQETQYF
TRBV15	NA	TRBJ1-3	NA	TGTGCCACCAGCAGAGGTGGGCCTGGAAACACCATATATTTT	CATSRGGPGNTIYF
TRBV2	NA	TRBJ2-5	NA	TGTGCCAGCAGTCTCCTTTCCGCCCCGAGTGGTGGGTCCCAGTACTTC	CASSLLSAPSGGSQYF
TRBV2	NA	TRBJ2-1	TRBD2	TGTGCCAGCAGTGGTAGCGGGGGGGAGCAGTTCTTC	CASSGSGGEQFF
TRBV2	NA	TRBJ1-1	NA	TGTGCCAGCAGTGTACGGGTGACTGAAGCTTTCTTT	CASSVRVTEAFF
TRBV6-6	few	TRBJ2-3	TRBD1	TGTGCCAGCAGTTACAGACGGACAGGGTCAGATACGCAGTATTTT	CASSYRRTGSDTQYF
TRBV7-9	NA	TRBJ2-4	TRBD1	TGTGCCAGCAGCCGGAGACAGGGAACGCTGGAAAACATTCAGTACTTC	CASSRRQGTLENIQYF
TRBV27	few	TRBJ2-1	NA	TGTGCCAGCAGTTTCGGGCTAGCGAAGAGCTCCTACAATGAGCAGTTCTTC	CASSFGLAKSSYNEQFF
TRBV24-1	once	TRBJ1-5	NA	TGTGCCACCAGTGATTCCCGGGTGGGCAATCAGCCCCAGCATTTT	CATSDSRVGNQPQHF
TRBV5-6	NA	TRBJ2-4	NA	TGTGCCAGCAGCTTGGGCCTCGGGGGGCGCGTTGGAAACATTCAGTACTTC	CASSLGLGGRVGNIQYF
TRBV6-5	once	TRBJ1-1	NA	TGTGCCAGCAGTTACAGGATGAACACTGAAGCTTTCTTT	CASSYRMNTEAFF
TRBV5-6	NA	TRBJ1-3	NA	TGTGCCAGCAGAGCAGGGTTTGGAAACACCATATATTTT	CASRAGFGNTIYF
TRBV19	once	TRBJ1-1	NA	TGTGCCAGTAGTATCTACATGAACACTGAAGCTTTCTTT	CASSIYMNTEAFF
TRBV5-1	NA	TRBJ2-2	NA	TGCGCCAGCAGCTTTTCCCCCAACATGGGTCAATACGGGGAGCTGTTTTTT	CASSFSPNMGQYGELFF
TRBV24-1	NA	TRBJ2-3	TRBD2	TGTGCCACCTCCGTCCGGGGGGGCACAGATACGCAGTATTTT	CATSVRGGTDTQYF
TRBV30	NA	TRBJ2-3	TRBD1	TGTGCCTGGAAGGGGGCAGGTACAGATACGCAGTATTTT	CAWKGAGTDTQYF
TRBV6-5	NA	TRBJ1-1	NA	TGTGCCAGCAGTCTCGACAGGAGGGCTGAAGCTTTCTTT	CASSLDRRAEAFF
TRBV9	NA	TRBJ2-1	TRBD1	TGTGCCAGCAGCGTACAGGCAGGGGGTTACAATGAGCAGTTCTTC	CASSVQAGGYNEQFF
TRBV2	NA	TRBJ2-3	NA	TGTGCCAGCAGCGCAGGGGCAGGTGGCACAGATACGCAGTATTTT	CASSAGAGGTDTQYF
TRBV5-1	NA	TRBJ2-1	NA	TGCGCCAGCAGCTTCTTCGGACCCCCGGGAAATGAGCAGTTCTTC	CASSFFGPPGNEQFF
TRBV18	NA	TRBJ2-2	NA	TGTGCCAGCTCACCCTTAGTGGACAACACCGGGGAGCTGTTTTTT	CASSPLVDNTGELFF
TRBV12-3/TRBV12-4	NA	TRBJ2-5	NA	TGTGCCAGCAGTTTCCAAGAGACCCAGTACTTC	CASSFQETQYF
TRBV2	NA	TRBJ1-1	NA	TGTGCCAGCAGTGCCAGACTTATGAACACTGAAGCTTTCTTT	CASSARLMNTEAFF
TRBV4-1	NA	TRBJ2-4	TRBD2	TGCGCCAGCAGCCGCGGGACTATACGAGCCAAAAACATTCAGTACTTC	CASSRGTIRAKNIQYF
TRBV4-3	NA	TRBJ2-3	TRBD1	TGCGCCAGCAGCCAAGATCCCATGTACCCCGACAGGGAGCCCACAGATACGCAGTATTTT	CASSQDPMYPDREPTDTQYF
TRBV7-2	NA	TRBJ1-3	NA	TGTGCCAGCAGCTCACAGCCCTCTGGAAACACCATATATTTT	CASSSQPSGNTIYF
TRBV28	NA	TRBJ1-3	TRBD1	TGTGCCAGCAGTCTCCGGGACAGGGCCTCCGGGAACACCATATATTTT	CASSLRDRASGNTIYF
TRBV27	NA	TRBJ1-2	NA	TGTGCCAGCAGTTTATACAAGAACTATGGCTACACCTTC	CASSLYKNYGYTF
TRBV5-6	NA	TRBJ2-2	NA	TGTGCCAGCAGCTTAACGACAGGCGTAAACACCGGGGAGCTGTTTTTT	CASSLTTGVNTGELFF
TRBV7-9	once	TRBJ1-4	NA	TGTGCCAGCAACAATCGGAACGAAAAACTGTTTTTT	CASNNRNEKLFF
TRBV7-3	NA	TRBJ2-6	NA	TGTGCCAGCAGCCAACTCCGCTCTGGGGCCAACGTCCTGACTTTC	CASSQLRSGANVLTF
TRBV6-6	NA	TRBJ1-5	TRBD1	TGTGCCAGCAGTTCGGACAGGCAAGGCAATCAGCCCCAGCATTTT	CASSSDRQGNQPQHF
TRBV18	NA	TRBJ1-6	NA	TGTGCCAGCTCACGGGATGGGGATTCACCCCTCCACTTT	CASSRDGDSPLHF
TRBV7-2	NA	TRBJ2-2	NA	TGTGCCAGCCGTTACGTCTCCGGGGAGCTGTTTTTT	CASRYVSGELFF
TRBV18	NA	TRBJ1-2	NA	TGTGCCAGCTCAGCGACCGTTAACTATGGCTACACCTTC	CASSATVNYGYTF
TRBV11-2	medium-sized	TRBJ1-5	NA	TGTGCCAGCAGCCGGGGCCGAAATCAGCCCCAGCATTTT	CASSRGRNQPQHF
TRBV3-1/TRBV3-2	few	TRBJ1-6	NA	TGTGCCAGCAGCTACGGACCCCTCGGGAATTCACCCCTCCACTTT	CASSYGPLGNSPLHF
TRBV6-2/TRBV6-3	NA	TRBJ1-2	NA	TGTGCCAGCAGTTATCAAGGTCATGGCTACACCTTC	CASSYQGHGYTF
TRBV11-2	few	TRBJ2-1	TRBD2	TGTGCCAGCAGCTTCGGCCGGGGGGGTTACAATGAGCAGTTCTTC	CASSFGRGGYNEQFF
TRBV7-9	NA	TRBJ1-3	TRBD1	TGTGCCAGCAGCTTCGGACAGGGGGGAGGAAACACCATATATTTT	CASSFGQGGGNTIYF
TRBV6-5	NA	TRBJ1-1	TRBD1	TGTGCCAGCAGTTACGCCGGGACAGAGAACACTGAAGCTTTCTTT	CASSYAGTENTEAFF
TRBV6-6	few	TRBJ1-2	TRBD1	TGTGCCAGCAGAGCCGAAGGACAGGGGGCTAACTATGGCTACACCTTC	CASRAEGQGANYGYTF
TRBV29-1	NA	TRBJ2-1	NA	TGCAGCGTTGAAGGAGGATCCCCTGGAGGTGAGCAGTTCTTC	CSVEGGSPGGEQFF
TRBV28	NA	TRBJ1-1	NA	TGTGCCAGCGGATTTAAGGGGGGTAATGGGGCTTTCTTT	CASGFKGGNGAFF
TRBV6-5	NA	TRBJ1-1	NA	TGTGCCAGCAGTTACTTCCTAACCGGGACAGAAGCTTTCTTT	CASSYFLTGTEAFF
TRBV7-2	NA	TRBJ1-2	NA	TGTGCCAGCAGCTTGGTGACAGCTAACTATGGCTACACCTTC	CASSLVTANYGYTF
TRBV6-5	NA	TRBJ1-4	NA	TGTGCCAGCAGAAGGGGAACAAATGAAAAACTGTTTTTT	CASRRGTNEKLFF
TRBV6-1	NA	TRBJ1-2	NA	TGTGCCAGCAGTGAATCTGGTGCTCTTAACTATGGCTACACCTTC	CASSESGALNYGYTF
TRBV25-1	NA	TRBJ1-4	NA	TGTGCCAGCAGCGGGTCAGGGGTTGAAAAACTGTTTTTT	CASSGSGVEKLFF